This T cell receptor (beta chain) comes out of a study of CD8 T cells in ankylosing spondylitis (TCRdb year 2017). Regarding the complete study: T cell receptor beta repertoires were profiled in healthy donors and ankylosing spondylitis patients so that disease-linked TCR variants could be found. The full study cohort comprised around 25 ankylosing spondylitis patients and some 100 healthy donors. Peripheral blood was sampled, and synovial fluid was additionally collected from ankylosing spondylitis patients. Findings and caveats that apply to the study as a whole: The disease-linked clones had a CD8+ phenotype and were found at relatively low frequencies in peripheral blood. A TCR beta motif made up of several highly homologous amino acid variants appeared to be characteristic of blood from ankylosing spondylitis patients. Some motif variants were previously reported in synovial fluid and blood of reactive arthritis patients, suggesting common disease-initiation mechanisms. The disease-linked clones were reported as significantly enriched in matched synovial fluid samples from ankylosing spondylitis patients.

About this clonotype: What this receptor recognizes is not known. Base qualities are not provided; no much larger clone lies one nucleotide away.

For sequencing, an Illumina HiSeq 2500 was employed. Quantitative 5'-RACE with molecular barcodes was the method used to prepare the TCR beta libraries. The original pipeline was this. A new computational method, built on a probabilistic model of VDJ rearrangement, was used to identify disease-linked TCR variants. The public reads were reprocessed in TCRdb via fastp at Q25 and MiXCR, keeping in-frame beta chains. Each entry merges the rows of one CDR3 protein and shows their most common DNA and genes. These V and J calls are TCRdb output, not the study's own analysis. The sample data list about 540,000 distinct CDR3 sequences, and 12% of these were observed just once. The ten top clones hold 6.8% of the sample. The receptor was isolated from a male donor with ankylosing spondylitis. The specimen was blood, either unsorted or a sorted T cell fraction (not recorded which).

The CDR3 reads as follows: CASSAQSRRGNEQFF. The nucleotides read TGTGCCAGCAGCGCCCAAAGCAGACGGGGGAATGAGCAGTTCTTC. Recombination linked TRBV7-2 to TRBJ2-1; TRBD2 is perhaps the D gene, given 6 matching bases. The CDR3 starts with the cysteine, ends with the phenylalanine, and has 15 residues. Only the CDR3 portion is preserved as DNA: 45 bases, with reading frame beginning at the first base. The V end loses 5 bases and the J end loses 7 bases, and a stretch of 18 bases separates them. CDR1 SGHTA and CDR2 FQGNSA were looked up in the germline V gene.